This entry lists 8 T cell receptor beta chains sequenced from one sample in a study of radiotherapy plus CTLA-4 blockade in lung cancer. Profiling relied on immunoSEQ multiplex PCR, and the TCRdb table lists in-frame clones only, not all of them. The sample has around 2,800 clones, roughly 84% seen once; the top ten hold about 4%. Specimen: tumor tissue, collected from a patient treated with radiotherapy plus ipilimumab. Source of these receptors: a human donor with non-small cell lung cancer that progressed on radiotherapy plus ipilimumab.

The V and J genes are TRBV14 and TRBJ2-5; D is unclear. V lost 2 bases, J lost 1 base, and 5 bases lay in between. This CDR3 is built from 13 residues. Per the germline V gene, CDR1 is SGHDN and CDR2 is FVKESK. CDR3 in DNA: TGTGCCAGCAGCCAATGGGCCCAAGAGACCCAGTACTTC. Encoded protein: CASSQWAQETQYF.

The rearrangement uses TRBV4-1 and TRBJ2-1; D is unresolved. V dropped 1 base and J dropped 2 bases, with 15 bases sitting between them. CDR1 MGHRA and CDR2 YSYEKL come from the germline V gene. The length of the CDR3 is 17 residues. The CDR3 DNA reads TGCGCCAGCAGCCAAGGGGTCCTCATGGAACCCTACAATGAGCAGTTCTTC. Its protein product is CASSQGVLMEPYNEQFF.

The chain combines TRBV6-6 with TRBJ1-1; no firm D call. The germline gives CDR1 MNHNY, CDR2 SVGAGI (reference sequence). The CDR3 has 13 residues. Deletions cut 3 bases from V and 11 bases from J, with 16 bases between. CDR3 DNA: TGTGCCAGCAGTTATGGACCGGCTTCGTTGGCTTTCTTT. This sequence encodes CASSYGPASLAFF.

This clone was detected only a few times. The chain carries TRBV6-1 and TRBJ2-3; no definite D call. Germline V CDR1 and CDR2: MNHNS, SASEGT. V was trimmed by 8 bases and J by 2 bases, leaving 14 bases between them. The length of the CDR3 is 14 residues. CDR3 DNA sequence: TGTGCCAGCTGGTCCTACGCAGTCACAGATACGCAGTATTTT. The encoded protein is CASWSYAVTDTQYF.

The CDR3 DNA is TGTGCCAGCAGCTTGAGACCGGGGTATGGCTACACCTTC. This gives the protein CASSLRPGYGYTF. The rearrangement uses TRBV5-6 and TRBJ1-2; D gene unclear. The V gene lost 1 base and the J gene lost 5 bases, with 9 bases spanning the gap. The CDR3 is made up of 13 amino acids. The germline V gene encodes CDR1 SGHDT and CDR2 YYEEEE.

The V call is TRBV9, the J call TRBJ1-1; D gene ambiguous. Deletions cut 0 bases from V and 1 base from J, with 7 bases between. The CDR3 totals 14 residues. The germline gives CDR1 SGDLS, CDR2 YYNGEE. As DNA, the CDR3 is TGTGCCAGCAGCGTAGTTTGGGGGAACACTGAAGCTTTCTTT. Translation gives CASSVVWGNTEAFF.

This clone was seen once. The genes are TRBV5-6 and TRBJ2-7; weak D call: TRBD1 (7 bases). V was clipped by 0 bases and J by 2 bases, with 12 bases between them. The CDR3 covers 15 residues. The germline gives CDR1 SGHDT, CDR2 YYEEEE. CDR3 region: CASSLARRGPYEQYF. Written as DNA, the CDR3 is TGTGCCAGCAGCTTGGCCCGGAGGGGGCCCTACGAGCAGTACTTC.

J is TRBJ2-2 and V is TRBV4-1; 8 nucleotides match TRBD2. Germline values: CDR1 MGHRA, CDR2 YSYEKL. The CDR3 loop spans 14 amino acids. Losses at the gene ends were 5 bases for V and 1 base for J; bases not matched to a gene: 0. CDR3 residues: CASSSGGNTGELFF. DNA of the CDR3: TGCGCCAGCAGCAGCGGGGGGAACACCGGGGAGCTGTTTTTT.